These T cell receptor beta chains were read from a single sample in a study of blood T cells in healthy people across ages. One entry per CDR3 protein results from TCRdb running MiXCR on the 5' RACE reads. The data show 1.6 million or so distinct CDR3 sequences, with almost 35% seen just once and roughly 10% held by the top ten. Material: blood. The receptors stem from a woman aged 30 to 39 in good health. The CDR3 runs from the conserved cysteine through the conserved F or W. The order of the fields is V gene, J gene, D gene, clone size, CDR3 protein, CDR3 DNA. The D gene is left open where the match is weak. Clone sizes are given selectively: once, few, many, or a class where the clone is expanded.

V gene: TRBV20-1
J gene: TRBJ2-1
D gene: .
clone size: few
CDR3 protein: CSLVGAWGNEQFF
CDR3 DNA: TGCAGCCTAGTCGGGGCCTGGGGGAATGAGCAGTTCTTC

V gene: TRBV6-1
J gene: TRBJ2-3
D gene: .
clone size: .
CDR3 protein: CASSEPGNVVHTQYF
CDR3 DNA: TGTGCCAGCAGTGAACCGGGGAACGTGGTCCATACGCAGTATTTT

V gene: TRBV5-6
J gene: TRBJ1-4
D gene: .
clone size: few
CDR3 protein: CASSSFGDEKLFF
CDR3 DNA: TGTGCCAGCAGCTCTTTCGGAGATGAAAAACTGTTTTTT

V gene: TRBV20-1
J gene: TRBJ2-7
D gene: .
clone size: .
CDR3 protein: CRAGPSSYEQYF
CDR3 DNA: TGCAGAGCCGGGCCGTCGTCCTACGAGCAGTACTTC

V gene: TRBV3-1
J gene: TRBJ2-1
D gene: TRBD1
clone size: .
CDR3 protein: CASSLGTVPRREQFF
CDR3 DNA: TGTGCCAGCAGCCTAGGGACAGTCCCTCGACGGGAGCAGTTCTTC

V gene: TRBV9
J gene: TRBJ2-1
D gene: .
clone size: .
CDR3 protein: CASSVRSGTYNEQFF
CDR3 DNA: TGTGCCAGCAGCGTAAGGAGCGGTACATACAATGAGCAGTTCTTC

V gene: TRBV7-6
J gene: TRBJ2-7
D gene: TRBD1
clone size: .
CDR3 protein: CASSSGTGGPLEQYF
CDR3 DNA: TGTGCCAGCAGTTCCGGGACAGGGGGACCCTTGGAGCAGTACTTC

V gene: TRBV5-1
J gene: TRBJ2-5
D gene: TRBD1
clone size: .
CDR3 protein: CASSGQGAPQETPYF
CDR3 DNA: TGCGCCAGCAGCGGGCAGGGGGCCCCCCAAGAGACCCCGTACTTC

V gene: TRBV5-5
J gene: TRBJ2-5
D gene: TRBD1
clone size: .
CDR3 protein: CASSFPGTDVKQYF
CDR3 DNA: TGTGCCAGCAGCTTCCCCGGGACAGATGTTAAGCAGTACTTC

V gene: TRBV20-1
J gene: TRBJ1-1
D gene: .
clone size: .
CDR3 protein: CSAQRGARLTEAFF
CDR3 DNA: TGCAGTGCTCAAAGAGGGGCCAGGCTCACTGAAGCTTTCTTT

V gene: TRBV20-1
J gene: TRBJ2-1
D gene: .
clone size: few
CDR3 protein: CSARGFDEQFF
CDR3 DNA: TGCAGTGCTAGAGGGTTTGATGAGCAGTTCTTC

V gene: TRBV5-1
J gene: TRBJ2-2
D gene: TRBD1
clone size: few
CDR3 protein: CASSFAALGQHPGELFF
CDR3 DNA: TGCGCCAGCAGCTTCGCTGCGCTGGGACAGCACCCCGGGGAGCTGTTTTTT

V gene: TRBV7-9
J gene: TRBJ2-6
D gene: .
clone size: few
CDR3 protein: CASSYTPGANVLTF
CDR3 DNA: TGTGCCAGCAGCTATACGCCGGGGGCCAACGTCCTGACTTTC

V gene: TRBV29-1
J gene: TRBJ1-2
D gene: .
clone size: few
CDR3 protein: CSVGPQVVYGYTF
CDR3 DNA: TGCAGCGTTGGCCCCCAGGTGGTCTATGGCTACACCTTC

V gene: TRBV6-1
J gene: TRBJ2-5
D gene: TRBD2
clone size: .
CDR3 protein: CASRQSGTSGPLGETQYF
CDR3 DNA: TGTGCCAGCAGACAGTCCGGGACTAGCGGGCCCCTCGGGGAGACCCAGTACTTC

V gene: TRBV29-1
J gene: TRBJ2-1
D gene: TRBD2
clone size: many
CDR3 protein: CSVGSGSWNNEQFF
CDR3 DNA: TGCAGCGTGGGTAGCGGGAGTTGGAACAATGAGCAGTTCTTC

V gene: TRBV20-1
J gene: TRBJ2-1
D gene: TRBD2
clone size: once
CDR3 protein: CSATMERGILSNEQFF
CDR3 DNA: TGCAGTGCTACCATGGAGCGGGGGATCCTCAGCAATGAGCAGTTCTTC

V gene: TRBV9
J gene: TRBJ2-1
D gene: TRBD2
clone size: few
CDR3 protein: CASSGPLAGTYNEQFF
CDR3 DNA: TGTGCCAGCAGCGGCCCACTAGCGGGGACCTACAATGAGCAGTTCTTC

V gene: TRBV6-5
J gene: TRBJ1-4
D gene: .
clone size: few
CDR3 protein: CASRLQGGVAEKLFF
CDR3 DNA: TGTGCCAGCAGACTACAGGGAGGGGTGGCTGAAAAACTGTTTTTT

V gene: TRBV15
J gene: TRBJ1-2
D gene: .
clone size: .
CDR3 protein: CATSSTSYGYTF
CDR3 DNA: TGTGCCACCAGCAGCACAAGCTATGGCTACACCTTC

V gene: TRBV20-1
J gene: TRBJ1-1
D gene: TRBD1
clone size: .
CDR3 protein: CSATTGQGLNTEAFF
CDR3 DNA: TGCAGTGCTACCACGGGACAGGGATTGAACACTGAAGCTTTCTTT

V gene: TRBV7-6
J gene: TRBJ2-7
D gene: .
clone size: .
CDR3 protein: CASSELRVAGYEQYF
CDR3 DNA: TGTGCCAGCAGCGAGCTCAGGGTTGCAGGGTACGAGCAGTACTTC

V gene: TRBV5-1
J gene: TRBJ2-1
D gene: TRBD2
clone size: many
CDR3 protein: CASSLVAGAYNEQFF
CDR3 DNA: TGTGCCAGCAGTCTAGTAGCGGGAGCATACAATGAGCAGTTCTTC

V gene: TRBV29-1
J gene: TRBJ2-6
D gene: .
clone size: .
CDR3 protein: CSVRFRTDSGANVLTF
CDR3 DNA: TGCAGCGTTCGTTTTAGGACGGACTCTGGGGCCAACGTCCTGACTTTC

V gene: TRBV25-1
J gene: TRBJ2-1
D gene: TRBD2
clone size: few
CDR3 protein: CASSEFEGAGVMNEQFF
CDR3 DNA: TGTGCCAGCAGTGAATTTGAGGGAGCGGGAGTGATGAATGAGCAGTTCTTC

V gene: TRBV18
J gene: TRBJ2-5
D gene: .
clone size: few
CDR3 protein: CASSAIMGTGETQYF
CDR3 DNA: TGTGCCAGCTCAGCCATTATGGGAACGGGAGAGACCCAGTACTTC

V gene: TRBV6-5
J gene: TRBJ2-5
D gene: .
clone size: few
CDR3 protein: CASSPTGLDGETQYF
CDR3 DNA: TGTGCCAGCAGTCCGACTGGGCTAGACGGGGAGACCCAGTACTTC

V gene: TRBV14
J gene: TRBJ2-3
D gene: .
clone size: few
CDR3 protein: CASSRGFLSTDTQYF
CDR3 DNA: TGTGCCAGCAGCCGGGGGTTCTTAAGCACAGATACGCAGTATTTT